The 28 T cell receptor beta chains in this list originate from one sample, sequenced in a study of control samples from healthy donors and cancer patients. Data came from immunoSEQ multiplex PCR; TCRdb stores just in-frame clones and leaves some out. The profile covers 60,000 or so clones, with roughly 95% appearing a single time and roughly 0.99% taken by the ten largest. Sequencing used blood. The receptors originated from a woman under 30 in good health.

The chain recombines TRBV6-5 with TRBJ1-1; D unresolved. Germline-derived CDR1 and CDR2 are MNHEY and SVGAGI. V lost 3 bases and J lost 8, with 13 bases in between. The CDR3 length is 13 residues. The chain's CDR3 is CASSYFSGREAFF. The CDR3 coding sequence is TGTGCCAGCAGTTATTTTTCCGGGAGGGAAGCTTTCTTT.

The rearrangement uses TRBV6-2 or TRBV6-3 and TRBJ1-5; 8 bases agree with TRBD1. CDR1 and CDR2 (germline): MNHEY, SVGEGT. The CDR3 totals 17 residues. Germline trimming cut 0 bases from V and 1 base from J; bases unmatched to any gene: 5. CDR3 in DNA: TGTGCCAGCAGTTACTCGTGGACAGGGCCCAGCAATCAGCCCCAGCATTTT. Translation gives CASSYSWTGPSNQPQHF.

The chain employs TRBV7-9 and TRBJ1-1; no reliable D call. V dropped 5 bases and J dropped 1 base, with 8 bases sitting between them. The CDR3 is 13 residues long. Per germline, CDR1 SEHNR and CDR2 FQNEAQ (reference sequence). The CDR3 DNA sequence: TGTGCCAGCAGCCCTGGAGGGAACACTGAAGCTTTCTTT. As protein: CASSPGGNTEAFF.

This clone was observed a single time. The chain has TRBV28 and TRBJ1-5, with D possibly matching TRBD1 (5 bases). The germline CDR1 and CDR2 sequences are MDHEN and SYDVKM. The CDR3 extends over 15 amino acids. With 3 bases removed from V and 0 bases from J, the gap between germline ends came to 9 bases. This chain's CDR3 is CASSFSGHSNQPQHF. CDR3 in DNA: TGTGCCAGCAGTTTTAGCGGACATAGCAATCAGCCCCAGCATTTT.

The V call is TRBV12-3 or TRBV12-4, the J call TRBJ1-2; D unresolved. CDR3 length: 13 amino acids. The germline V and J ends were trimmed by 3 bases and 3 bases, with 8 bases remaining between them. The CDR3 spells CASSFSPDYGYTF. CDR3 DNA sequence: TGTGCCAGCAGTTTTAGTCCGGACTATGGCTACACCTTC.

This chain connects TRBV19 to TRBJ1-1; no definite D call. From germline, CDR1 is LNHDA and CDR2 SQIVND (reference sequence). CDR3 length: 12 amino acids. V was clipped by 4 bases and J by 6 bases, with 9 bases between them. This chain's CDR3 is CASSRVRSEAFF. The CDR3 DNA reads TGTGCCAGTAGTAGGGTACGATCTGAAGCTTTCTTT.

The V call is TRBV5-1, the J call TRBJ1-2, with a possible D match to TRBD1 (6 bases). Germline V gene sequence: CDR1 SGHRS, CDR2 YFSETQ. The CDR3 extends over 14 amino acids. Trimming stripped 5 bases from V and 5 bases from J, with 16 bases between. The CDR3 region is CASSYQGIGYGYTF. CDR3 DNA sequence: TGCGCCAGCAGTTACCAGGGGATTGGGTATGGCTACACCTTC.

The V and J genes are TRBV6-1 and TRBJ1-6; D gene ambiguous. Germline CDR1 and CDR2: MNHNS and SASEGT. V gave up 5 bases and J gave up 6 bases, with 8 bases separating them. The CDR3 has 13 amino acids. DNA for the CDR3: TGTGCCAGCAGTATCGTGGCTAATTCACCCCTCCACTTT. Its protein is CASSIVANSPLHF.

This clone was detected a few times. The chain employs TRBV7-9 and TRBJ2-7; D is uncertain. Trimming took 4 bases from V and 2 from J, leaving 15 bases between them. CDR1 is SEHNR and CDR2 is FQNEAQ in the germline V gene (reference sequence). The CDR3 spans 15 residues. CDR3: CASSSLGPKTYEQYF. The CDR3 DNA reads as TGTGCCAGCAGCTCCCTAGGGCCGAAGACCTACGAGCAGTACTTC.

The chain carries TRBV19 and TRBJ2-7; TRBD1 matches at 7 bases. The germline CDR1 and CDR2 sequences are LNHDA and SQIVND (reference sequence). CDR3 size: 14 residues. V dropped 5 bases and J dropped 3; count of bases not matched to a gene: 7. The CDR3 loop reads CASSFQRQGYEQYF. The CDR3 region has the DNA TGTGCCAGTAGTTTCCAGCGACAGGGCTACGAGCAGTACTTC.

The genes are TRBV6-5 and TRBJ2-7, with a possible D match to TRBD2 (6 bases). Germline V lookup: CDR1 MNHEY, CDR2 SVGAGI. The CDR3 extends over 12 amino acids. Trimming removed 1 base from V and 6 bases from J, with 7 bases in between. The CDR3 protein is CASSYLGGEQYF. The CDR3 DNA is TGTGCCAGCAGTTACTTGGGGGGCGAGCAGTACTTC.

The V call is TRBV14, the J call TRBJ1-5; TRBD1 matches 8 bases. This CDR3 contains 13 residues. J was trimmed by 7 bases and V by 4 bases; bases with no gene match: 3. CDR1 and CDR2 from the germline V gene are SGHDN and FVKESK. This chain's CDR3 is CASSRGQAQPQHF. The CDR3, as DNA: TGTGCCAGCAGCCGGGGACAGGCCCAGCCCCAGCATTTT.

V usage is TRBV5-4 and J usage is TRBJ2-7, with 7 bases that match TRBD1. The CDR3 spans 16 residues. Trimming took 0 bases from V and 3 from J; bases not matched to a gene: 9. Germline-derived CDR1 and CDR2 are SGHNT and YYREEE (reference sequence). The CDR3 region has the DNA TGTGCCAGCAGCTTGGCCGGCAGGGGGTCGGGCTACGAGCAGTACTTC. This gives the protein CASSLAGRGSGYEQYF.

CDR3 loop: CSASIALGETQYF. CDR3 coding DNA: TGCAGTGCTAGTATCGCATTGGGGGAGACCCAGTACTTC. The rearrangement joins TRBV20-1 to TRBJ2-5; D not certain. Trimming removed 3 bases from V and 5 bases from J, with 13 bases in between. Germline V lookup: CDR1 DFQATT, CDR2 SNEGSKA (reference sequence). This CDR3 is built from 13 residues.

The chain joins TRBV5-6 to TRBJ1-2; TRBD1 might be the D (5 bases). The CDR3 consists of 17 residues. Germline V CDR1 and CDR2: SGHDT, YYEEEE. V dropped 4 bases and J dropped 0 bases, with 19 bases sitting between them. As DNA, the CDR3 is TGTGCCAGCAGCAGACGACAGAGAGAATCCGCTAACTATGGCTACACCTTC. The encoded protein is CASSRRQRESANYGYTF.

The genes are TRBV14 and TRBJ2-7; D is perhaps TRBD1 (5 bases). This CDR3 has 13 amino acids. Trimming pared 1 base from V and 4 bases from J, leaving 8 bases between. The germline gives CDR1 SGHDN, CDR2 FVKESK. CDR3 sequence (DNA): TGTGCCAGCAGCCAAGGGACAATGTACGAGCAGTACTTC. As protein: CASSQGTMYEQYF. Complete variable domain (other parts from reference TRBV14 and TRBJ2-7): EAGVTQFPSHSVIEKGQTVTLRCDPISGHDNLYWYRRVMGKEIKFLLHFVKESKQDESGMPNNRFLAERTGGTYSTLKVQPAELEDSGVYFCASSQGTMYEQYFGPGTRLTVT.

The chain links TRBV28 to TRBJ1-3; D unclear. The CDR3 has 15 amino acids. Per the germline V gene, CDR1 is MDHEN and CDR2 is SYDVKM. V shed 4 bases and J shed 0 bases, with 10 bases lying between them. CDR3 amino acids: CASSYPPSSGNTIYF. The CDR3 DNA reads TGTGCCAGCAGTTACCCTCCAAGCTCTGGAAACACCATATATTTT. Full variable domain (remainder filled in from reference TRBV28 and TRBJ1-3): DVKVTQSSRYLVKRTGEKVFLECVQDMDHENMFWYRQDPGLGLRLIYFSYDVKMKEKGDIPEGYSVSREKKERFSLILESASTNQTSMYLCASSYPPSSGNTIYFGEGSWLTVV.

The chain joins TRBV25-1 to TRBJ2-3; TRBD2 matches at 9 bases. Germline lookup yields CDR1 MGHDK and CDR2 SYGVNS. The trim removed 4 bases at V and 4 bases at J, leaving 3 bases unmatched. The CDR3 contains 14 residues. CDR3 DNA sequence: TGTGCCAGCAGTGTGCGGGGGGGCCCAGATACGCAGTATTTT. Protein: CASSVRGGPDTQYF.

V and J are TRBV7-2 and TRBJ1-4, with TRBD1 matching over 7 bases. The CDR3 runs 13 residues. CDR1 is SGHTA, CDR2 FQGNSA, per germline. The V and J ends lost 5 bases and 8 bases, in that order; junction bases with no gene match: 5. This CDR3 reads CASSPGTVEKLFF. The CDR3 nucleotides are TGTGCCAGCAGCCCCGGGACAGTAGAAAAACTGTTTTTT.

This sequence joins TRBV9 and TRBJ2-1; D is ambiguous. The V and J ends lost 0 bases and 0 bases respectively, with 7 bases between them. The germline V gene encodes CDR1 SGDLS and CDR2 YYNGEE. This CDR3 region has 15 residues. CDR3 in amino acids: CASSVVPGSYNEQFF. The CDR3 coding sequence is TGTGCCAGCAGCGTAGTTCCCGGCTCCTACAATGAGCAGTTCTTC. The full variable domain, its missing parts supplied by reference TRBV9 and TRBJ2-1, is DSGVTQTPKHLITATGQRVTLRCSPRSGDLSVYWYQQSLDQGLQFLIQYYNGEERAKGNILERFSAQQFPDLHSELNLSSLELGDSALYFCASSVVPGSYNEQFFGPGTRLTVL.

The chain carries TRBV28 and TRBJ1-6, with D hard to call. The CDR3 consists of 14 residues. Germline loops: CDR1 MDHEN, CDR2 SYDVKM. The V gene lost 4 bases and the J gene lost 8 bases, with 12 bases spanning the gap. The CDR3 region is CASSSGGLDSPLHF. The CDR3 region has the DNA TGTGCCAGCAGTTCAGGTGGCTTGGATTCACCCCTCCACTTT. The full variable domain, completed using reference TRBV28 and TRBJ1-6, is DVKVTQSSRYLVKRTGEKVFLECVQDMDHENMFWYRQDPGLGLRLIYFSYDVKMKEKGDIPEGYSVSREKKERFSLILESASTNQTSMYLCASSSGGLDSPLHFGNGTRLTVT.

The chain employs TRBV4-1 and TRBJ1-1, with 10 bases fitting TRBD1. CDR3 length: 14 amino acids. With V trimmed by 6 bases and J by 8 bases, 9 bases remained unmatched. Germline CDR1 reads MGHRA; CDR2 reads YSYEKL. The CDR3 DNA reads as TGCGCCAGCAGGTTCCCGGGACAGGGGTCAGAAGCTTTCTTT. It translates to CASRFPGQGSEAFF.

The V gene is TRBV6-4, the J gene TRBJ2-3, with 8 bases lining up with TRBD2. V gave up 5 bases and J gave up 4 bases; unmatched junction bases: 5. From germline, CDR1 is MRHNA and CDR2 SNTAGT. The length of the CDR3 is 14 residues. CDR3 nucleotides: TGTGCCAGCAGTCTCAACGGGGGGGCAGATACGCAGTATTTT. Its protein product is CASSLNGGADTQYF.

CDR3 nucleotides: TGTGCCAGCAGTCTTATTTCGACAGGGGGTTCTTACGAGCAGTACTTC. This gives the protein CASSLISTGGSYEQYF. This rearrangement joins TRBV27 to TRBJ2-7, with TRBD1 matching 9 bases. There are 16 residues in the CDR3. Trimming cost V 5 bases and J 4 bases; bases outside gene matches: 12. Germline CDR1 and CDR2: MNHEY and SMNVEV (reference sequence).

This clone showed up just once. The J gene is TRBJ2-2, the V gene TRBV15; 7 bases map to TRBD1. Per germline, CDR1 LNHNV and CDR2 YYDKDF (reference sequence). The CDR3 totals 16 residues. After removal of 4 bases from V and 6 bases from J, the junction contained 11 bases not matched to a gene. CDR3 sequence: CATSNLQGRPSGELFF. CDR3 DNA: TGTGCCACCAGCAACTTACAGGGGAGACCCTCCGGGGAGCTGTTTTTT.

The rearrangement links TRBV29-1 to TRBJ1-3; no clear D gene. In germline, CDR1 is SQVTM, CDR2 ANQGSEA. V was pared by 1 base and J by 4 bases, with 2 bases between. The CDR3 is 11 amino acids. CDR3 protein: CSVEGGNTIYF. The CDR3 DNA follows: TGCAGCGTTGAAGGAGGAAACACCATATATTTT.

The rearrangement joins TRBV6-6 to TRBJ1-1; no firm D call. With 4 bases removed from V and 3 bases from J, the gap between germline ends came to 15 bases. This CDR3 is 15 amino acids long. Germline CDR1 reads MNHNY; CDR2 reads SVGAGI (reference sequence). The CDR3: CASSSRVEGYTEAFF. In DNA form, the CDR3 reads TGTGCCAGCAGTTCCCGGGTCGAAGGGTACACTGAAGCTTTCTTT.

The rearrangement joins TRBV2 to TRBJ1-4, with D possibly matching TRBD1 (6 bases). V lost 7 bases to trimming and J lost 6 bases, with 27 bases between them. Per the germline V gene, CDR1 is SNHLY and CDR2 is FYNNEI. This CDR3 has 18 residues. The CDR3 loop is CASILNRVSIGSDEKLFF. CDR3 nucleotide sequence: TGTGCCAGCATCTTGAACAGGGTGAGCATCGGGTCGGATGAAAAACTGTTTTTT.